One sample yielded the 4 T cell receptor beta chains listed below, sequenced in a study of shared clonotypes between healthy human individuals. Libraries were prepared by immunoSEQ multiplex PCR; TCRdb keeps only in-frame clonotypes and omits some of them. The data contain around 1.9 million clones, roughly 91% of them singletons. The naive CD8 fraction comprised CD45RO-negative cells positively selected for CCR7 and excluded terminally differentiated effector memory CD45RA+ cells. The sample was naive CD8+ T cells from PBMCs. The receptors come from a man between 18 and 29 years old in good health. Some clones in this sample may be carry-over from other donors' samples.

This CDR3 reads CASSRALVDGYTF. For the CDR3, the DNA is TGTGCCAGCAGTCGCGCGCTGGTGGATGGCTACACCTTC. The genes are TRBV7-9 and TRBJ1-2; D gene unclear. The V and J ends lost 6 bases and 6 bases respectively, with 14 bases between them. Germline CDR1 is SEHNR and CDR2 is FQNEAQ (reference sequence). This CDR3 spans 13 amino acids.

The chain couples TRBV6-5 to TRBJ1-5; 8 bases match TRBD1. The CDR3 runs to 15 residues. Germline CDR1 and CDR2: MNHEY and SVGAGI. The V segment lost 4 bases and the J segment 3 bases; nucleotides outside the gene matches: 5. CDR3 bases: TGTGCCAGCAGTTTCCGGACAGGGTTCAATCAGCCCCAGCATTTT. Translated, it gives CASSFRTGFNQPQHF.

The chain is built from TRBV29-1 and TRBJ2-1; 7 bases are a match to TRBD2. Germline values: CDR1 SQVTM, CDR2 ANQGSEA. V was pared by 7 bases and J by 8 bases, with 17 bases of the junction left unmatched. The CDR3 length is 15 residues. The CDR3 sequence is CSAGGREGRWDEQFF. In nucleotides, the CDR3 is TGCAGCGCCGGGGGTAGGGAGGGCCGTTGGGATGAGCAGTTCTTC.

This clone was seen once. The chain recombines TRBV6-1 with TRBJ2-1; the D gene could be TRBD1 or TRBD2 (5 bases each). This CDR3 has 14 residues. CDR1 is MNHNS, CDR2 SASEGT, per germline. V lost 2 bases and J 4 bases, leaving 9 bases between the germline ends. CDR3: CASSERGEYNEQFF. CDR3 DNA: TGTGCCAGCAGTGAAAGGGGAGAATACAATGAGCAGTTCTTC.